The 3 T cell receptor beta chains listed next were all sequenced from one sample in a study of shared clonotypes between healthy human individuals. Profiling relied on immunoSEQ multiplex PCR, and the TCRdb table lists in-frame clones only, not all of them. Here the sample spans 550,000 to 700,000 clones, 73% being singletons. Sample: memory CD4+ T cells sorted from blood. As to subset: CD45RA-negative fraction. The origin of the receptors is a woman between 25 and 40 years old in good health.

V gene TRBV7-8 combines with J gene TRBJ1-5; TRBD1 might be the D (6 bases). This CDR3 region has 14 residues. In germline, CDR1 is SGHVS, CDR2 FQNEAQ. Trimming left V 0 bases short and J 8 bases short, with 11 bases between. Here the CDR3 DNA reads TGTGCCAGCAGCTTAGCGCAGGGGTACAAGCCCCAGCATTTT. Its protein product is CASSLAQGYKPQHF.

This clone came up a few times. The J gene is TRBJ2-7, the V gene TRBV14; D is perhaps TRBD1 or TRBD2 (6 bases each). Trimming cost V 4 bases and J 2 bases, with 24 bases left between them. The length of the CDR3 is 18 residues. Per germline, CDR1 SGHDN and CDR2 FVKESK. CDR3 nucleotide sequence: TGTGCCAGCAGCCCACGAACCCGCGGGGACACGAAAACCTACGAGCAGTACTTC. It yields the protein CASSPRTRGDTKTYEQYF. The variable domain in full, completed from reference TRBV14 and TRBJ2-7, reads EAGVTQFPSHSVIEKGQTVTLRCDPISGHDNLYWYRRVMGKEIKFLLHFVKESKQDESGMPNNRFLAERTGGTYSTLKVQPAELEDSGVYFCASSPRTRGDTKTYEQYFGPGTRLTVT.

The V and J genes are TRBV18 and TRBJ2-7; weak D call: TRBD2 (6 bases). The CDR3 has 15 residues. CDR1 and CDR2 (germline): KGHSH, LQKENI. Trimming shortened V by 1 base and J by 4 bases, and 14 bases separated the two germline ends. The CDR3 DNA reads as TGTGCCAGCTCACCACTTTTAACGGGAGCGTACGAGCAGTACTTC. As protein: CASSPLLTGAYEQYF.